The T cell receptor beta chain under discussion was sequenced for a study of blood T cell repertoires in COVID-19. In the study overall: Sample material is recorded as cDNA or gDNA derived from T cells, B-cell-depleted T cells, or PBMCs.

All recovered Cohort 3 donors got two negative PCRs, got clearance, or saw symptom resolution. Between the trimmed V and J ends, which lost 4 bases and 4 bases, there was a span of 11 bases. Germline values: CDR1 ENHRY, CDR2 SYGVKD. The CDR3 extends over 14 amino acids. Authors' processing steps: The authors estimated nucleated cell counts from reference gene primer amplification. The repertoire was sequenced with immunoSEQ multiplex PCR; TCRdb's copy has only in-frame clones and lacks some. The V and J calls and the clone size are those of that table, but D and trimming were determined from the DNA. The table records a few hundred thousand clones, 75% to 90% of them present only once.

The origin of this receptor is a man younger than 40 who had recovered from COVID-19. The specimen was PBMCs or T cells enriched from blood (not recorded which). The gene calls are TRBV10-3 and TRBJ1-5, with a tentative D call TRBD1 (5 bases). The CDR3 region has the DNA TGTGCCATCAGTGGTGGGACTGCTAATCAGCCCCAGCATTTT. It encodes CAISGGTANQPQHF.